This T cell receptor (beta chain) emerged from a study of shared clonotypes between healthy human individuals. CD45RO-negative, CCR7-positively selected cells formed the naive CD8 fraction, excluding terminally differentiated effector memory CD45RA+ cells. Study-level points and caveats: Between several donors, naive CD4 clonotypes were shared at a level of about 5%.

For this clone: As yet, its antigen is unknown.

Produced via immunoSEQ multiplex PCR; TCRdb's table is partial and in-frame only. The sample shows about 2.1 million clones, about 93% of them seen only once. This receptor was identified in a man younger than 35 in good health. Some clones in this sample may be carry-over from other donors' samples. The sequencing sample was made of naive CD8+ T cells from PBMCs.

The CDR3 bases are TGCAGCGGTATGTACAATGAGCAGTTCTTC. Its protein product is CSGMYNEQFF. J is TRBJ2-1 and V is TRBV29-1; D is undetermined. V was trimmed by 7 bases and J by 4 bases, leaving 5 bases between them. Germline CDR1 reads SQVTM; CDR2 reads ANQGSEA. The CDR3 runs to 10 residues.